This is a list of T cell receptor beta chains from one sample in a study of blood T cell repertoires in COVID-19. Profiled with immunoSEQ multiplex PCR; TCRdb holds only in-frame clones, not every one. The sample lists about 240,000 clones; about 86% were seen once. Material: peripheral blood. These receptors were collected from a woman older than 75 with acute or convalescent COVID-19. The CDR3 runs from the conserved cysteine through the conserved F or W. Each record gives: clone size, D gene, J gene, CDR3 length, V gene, CDR3 DNA, CDR3 protein. A D gene is named only where the DNA matches it firmly. Size is stated for part of the rows, as once, few or many counts, or as a class when the clone is expanded.

. | . | TRBJ1-4 | 15 | TRBV27 | TGTGCCAGCAGTCCCTTGGAGGGGAGGGGAGAAAAACTGTTTTTT | CASSPLEGRGEKLFF
. | . | TRBJ1-2 | 12 | TRBV4-1 | TGCGCCAGCAGCTTAGGGGACTATGGCTACACCTTC | CASSLGDYGYTF
few | . | TRBJ1-5 | 14 | TRBV2 | TGTGCCAGCAGTGAGAGACAGACAAATCAGCCCCAGCATTTT | CASSERQTNQPQHF
. | TRBD1 | TRBJ2-7 | 15 | TRBV10-3 | TGTGCCATCAACACAGGACAGGGCAACTCCTACGAGCAGTACTTC | CAINTGQGNSYEQYF
. | TRBD1 | TRBJ1-2 | 14 | TRBV19 | TGTGCCAGTAGTCCGACAGGGGTTAACTATGGCTACACCTTC | CASSPTGVNYGYTF
. | . | TRBJ2-2 | 14 | TRBV25-1 | TGTGCCAGCAGAAGCAGCAGGCTCACCGGGGAGCTGTTTTTT | CASRSSRLTGELFF
once | TRBD2 | TRBJ2-2 | 14 | TRBV7-6 | TGTGCCAGCAGCCAGCCGGGGGGCACCGGGGAGCTGTTTTTT | CASSQPGGTGELFF
. | . | TRBJ2-7 | 12 | TRBV11-2 | TGTGCCAGCAGCTTAGGGCAGGGGGAGCAGTACTTC | CASSLGQGEQYF
. | . | TRBJ2-3 | 16 | TRBV4-1 | TGCGCCAGCAGCCACCCAGCAGGGGTCAGCACAGATACGCAGTATTTT | CASSHPAGVSTDTQYF
few | . | TRBJ1-1 | 15 | TRBV15 | TGTGCCACCAGCATGCGGACATTTCCGAACACTGAAGCTTTCTTT | CATSMRTFPNTEAFF
. | . | TRBJ1-5 | 13 | TRBV28 | TGTGCCAGCAGCCCCGGGGGGGGTCAGCCCCAGCATTTT | CASSPGGGQPQHF
. | . | TRBJ2-1 | 16 | TRBV5-4 | TGTGCCAGCAGCTTGGAGGGGTCCGCTTTAAACAATGAGCAGTTCTTC | CASSLEGSALNNEQFF
. | . | TRBJ1-6 | 16 | TRBV28 | TGTGCCAGCAGTTCCTCACCTCCGGGAGGTGGATCACCCCTCCACTTT | CASSSSPPGGGSPLHF
. | TRBD1 | TRBJ1-1 | 15 | TRBV3-1/TRBV3-2 | TGTGCCAGCAGCAGGGGGCCCTCGCCACGGACTGAAGCTTTCTTT | CASSRGPSPRTEAFF
. | . | TRBJ1-1 | 13 | TRBV30 | TGTGCCTGGAGTGTAGGAGAGAACGGAGGAGCTTTCTTT | CAWSVGENGGAFF
. | . | TRBJ1-4 | 14 | TRBV5-1 | TGCGCCAGCAGCTTGGAAGGGGGAGATGAAAAACTGTTTTTT | CASSLEGGDEKLFF